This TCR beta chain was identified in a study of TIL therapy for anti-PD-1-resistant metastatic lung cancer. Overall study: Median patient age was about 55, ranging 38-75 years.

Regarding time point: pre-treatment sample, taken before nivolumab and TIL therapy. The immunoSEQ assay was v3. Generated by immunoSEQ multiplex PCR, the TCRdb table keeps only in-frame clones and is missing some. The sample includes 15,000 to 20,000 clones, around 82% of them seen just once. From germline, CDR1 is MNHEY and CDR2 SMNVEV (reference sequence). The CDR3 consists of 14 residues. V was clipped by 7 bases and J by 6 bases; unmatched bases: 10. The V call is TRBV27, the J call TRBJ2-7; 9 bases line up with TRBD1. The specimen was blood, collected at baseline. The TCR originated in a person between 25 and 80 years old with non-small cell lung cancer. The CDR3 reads CASKPGQGWGEQYF. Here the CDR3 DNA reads TGTGCCAGCAAACCCGGACAGGGGTGGGGCGAGCAGTACTTC.